This T cell receptor (beta chain) was captured by sequencing in a study of cytomegalovirus exposure and HLA in healthy donors. It was with 60 Vbeta and 13 Jbeta primers that the PCR ran. Profiled with immunoSEQ multiplex PCR; TCRdb holds only in-frame clones, not every one. The table lists about 140,000 clones, nearly 70% of them singletons. Concerning this clone: The antigen is unknown.

CDR1 and CDR2 from the germline V gene are LNHNV and YYDKDF (reference sequence). The CDR3 is 14 residues long. V gave up 1 base and J gave up 7 bases, with 13 bases separating them. Broader study findings: The study listed roughly 160 cytomegalovirus-associated TCR beta chains. Certain indistinguishable V segments, among them TRBV6-2 and TRBV6-3, were excluded.

This receptor was identified in a man aged 30-40 years in good health and CMV-seropositive. Specimen: PBMCs. The genes are TRBV15 and TRBJ1-1; tentative D call: TRBD1 (6 bases). CDR3 region: CATSRATGNIEAFF. The CDR3 region has the DNA TGTGCCACCAGCAGAGCCACAGGGAATATTGAAGCTTTCTTT.